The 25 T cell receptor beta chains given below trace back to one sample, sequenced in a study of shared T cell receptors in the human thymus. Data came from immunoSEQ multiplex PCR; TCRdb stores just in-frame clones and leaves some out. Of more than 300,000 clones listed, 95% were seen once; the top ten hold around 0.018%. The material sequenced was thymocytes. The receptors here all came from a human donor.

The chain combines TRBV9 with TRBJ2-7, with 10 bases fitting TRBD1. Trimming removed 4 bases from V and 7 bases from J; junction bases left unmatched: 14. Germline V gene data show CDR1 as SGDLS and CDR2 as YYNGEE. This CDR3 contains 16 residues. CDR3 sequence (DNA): TGTGCCAGCAGCTCCAATGAAGACAGGGGGCGCGGGGAGCAGTACTTC. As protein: CASSSNEDRGRGEQYF.

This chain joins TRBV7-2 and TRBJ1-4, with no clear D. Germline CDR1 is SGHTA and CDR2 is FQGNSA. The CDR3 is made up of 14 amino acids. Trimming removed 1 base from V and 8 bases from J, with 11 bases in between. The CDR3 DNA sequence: TGTGCCAGCAGCTTAGGGCCAGGAGGAGAAAAACTGTTTTTT. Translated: CASSLGPGGEKLFF.

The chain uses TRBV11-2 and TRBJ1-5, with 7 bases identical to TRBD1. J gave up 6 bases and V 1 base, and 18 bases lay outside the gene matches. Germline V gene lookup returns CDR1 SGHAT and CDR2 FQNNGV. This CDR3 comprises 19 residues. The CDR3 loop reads CASSLGPIPWTGKLQPQHF. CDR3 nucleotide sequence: TGTGCCAGCAGCTTAGGCCCTATCCCCTGGACAGGAAAGCTTCAGCCCCAGCATTTT.

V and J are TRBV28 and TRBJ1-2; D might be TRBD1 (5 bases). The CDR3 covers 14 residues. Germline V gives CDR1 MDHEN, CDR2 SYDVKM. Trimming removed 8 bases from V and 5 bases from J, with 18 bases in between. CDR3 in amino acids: CASGAAMTAYGYTF. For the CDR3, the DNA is TGTGCCAGCGGGGCAGCGATGACAGCGTATGGCTACACCTTC.

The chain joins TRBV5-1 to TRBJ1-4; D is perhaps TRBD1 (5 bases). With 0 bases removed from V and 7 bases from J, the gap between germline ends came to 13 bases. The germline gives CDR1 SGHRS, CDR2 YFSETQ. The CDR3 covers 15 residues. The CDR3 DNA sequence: TGCGCCAGCAGCTTGGGCGGCAGGGTGAGTGAAAAACTGTTTTTT. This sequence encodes CASSLGGRVSEKLFF. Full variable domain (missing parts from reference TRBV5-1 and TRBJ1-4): KAGVTQTPRYLIKTRGQQVTLSCSPISGHRSVSWYQQTPGQGLQFLFEYFSETQRNKGNFPGRFSGRQFSNSRSEMNVSTLELGDSALYLCASSLGGRVSEKLFFGSGTQLSVL.

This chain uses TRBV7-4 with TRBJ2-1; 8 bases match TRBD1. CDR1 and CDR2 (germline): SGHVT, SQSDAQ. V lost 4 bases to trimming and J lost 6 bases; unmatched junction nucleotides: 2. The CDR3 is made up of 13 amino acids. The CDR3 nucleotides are TGTGCCAGCAGCTCCGGACAGGGCAATGAGCAGTTCTTC. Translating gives CASSSGQGNEQFF.

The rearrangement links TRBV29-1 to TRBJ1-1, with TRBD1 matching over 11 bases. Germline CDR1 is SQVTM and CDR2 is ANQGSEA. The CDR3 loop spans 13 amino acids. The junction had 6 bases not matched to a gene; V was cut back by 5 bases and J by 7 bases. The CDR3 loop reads CSVSGQGGLEAFF. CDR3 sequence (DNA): TGCAGCGTTTCGGGACAGGGGGGCCTTGAAGCTTTCTTT.

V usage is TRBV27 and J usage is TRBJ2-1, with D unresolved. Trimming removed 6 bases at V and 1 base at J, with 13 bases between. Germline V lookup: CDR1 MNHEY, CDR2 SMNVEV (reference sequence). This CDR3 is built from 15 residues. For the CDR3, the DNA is TGTGCCAGCAGGTCGGTAGAAAGGTCCTACAATGAGCAGTTCTTC. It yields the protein CASRSVERSYNEQFF.

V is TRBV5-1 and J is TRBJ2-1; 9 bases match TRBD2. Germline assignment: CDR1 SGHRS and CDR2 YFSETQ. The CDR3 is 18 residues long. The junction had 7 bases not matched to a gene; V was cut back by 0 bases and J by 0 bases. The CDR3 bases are TGCGCCAGCAGCTTGGATATTAGCGGGAGACTCTCCTACAATGAGCAGTTCTTC. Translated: CASSLDISGRLSYNEQFF.

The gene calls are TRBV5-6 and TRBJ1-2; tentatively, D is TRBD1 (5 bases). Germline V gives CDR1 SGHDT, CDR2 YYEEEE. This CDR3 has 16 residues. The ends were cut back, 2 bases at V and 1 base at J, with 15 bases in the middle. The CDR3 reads CASSFKGVDLNYGYTF. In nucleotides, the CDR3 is TGTGCCAGCAGCTTCAAAGGGGTCGACCTTAACTATGGCTACACCTTC.

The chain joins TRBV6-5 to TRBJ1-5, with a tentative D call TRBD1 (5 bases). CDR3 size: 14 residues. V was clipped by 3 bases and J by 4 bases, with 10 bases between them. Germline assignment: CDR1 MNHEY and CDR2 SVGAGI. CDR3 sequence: CASSYSKGNQPQHF. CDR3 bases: TGTGCCAGCAGTTATTCCAAGGGGAATCAGCCCCAGCATTTT.

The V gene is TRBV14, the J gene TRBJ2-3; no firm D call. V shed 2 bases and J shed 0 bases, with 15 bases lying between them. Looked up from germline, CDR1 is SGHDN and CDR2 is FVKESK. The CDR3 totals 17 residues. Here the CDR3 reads CASSQPTPPFSTDTQYF. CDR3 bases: TGTGCCAGCAGCCAACCGACCCCACCGTTTAGCACAGATACGCAGTATTTT.

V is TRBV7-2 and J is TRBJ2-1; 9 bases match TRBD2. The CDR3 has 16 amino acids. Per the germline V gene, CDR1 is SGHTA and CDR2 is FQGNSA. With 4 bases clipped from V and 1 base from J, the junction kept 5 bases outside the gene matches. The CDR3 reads CASSSAGGLSYNEQFF. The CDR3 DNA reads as TGTGCCAGCAGCTCAGCGGGAGGCCTGTCCTACAATGAGCAGTTCTTC.

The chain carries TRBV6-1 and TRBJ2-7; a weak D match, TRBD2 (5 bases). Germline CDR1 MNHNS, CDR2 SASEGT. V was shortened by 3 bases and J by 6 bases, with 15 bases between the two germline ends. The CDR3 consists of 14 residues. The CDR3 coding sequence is TGTGCCAGCAGTGATGGGAGATTGACCTGCGAGCAGTACTTC. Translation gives CASSDGRLTCEQYF.

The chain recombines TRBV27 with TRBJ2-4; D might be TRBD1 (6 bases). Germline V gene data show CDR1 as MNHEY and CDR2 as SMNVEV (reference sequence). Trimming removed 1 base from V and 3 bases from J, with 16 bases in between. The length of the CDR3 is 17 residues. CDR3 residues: CASSLLGHTRGKNIQYF. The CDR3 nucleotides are TGTGCCAGCAGTTTATTGGGACATACTAGAGGCAAAAACATTCAGTACTTC.

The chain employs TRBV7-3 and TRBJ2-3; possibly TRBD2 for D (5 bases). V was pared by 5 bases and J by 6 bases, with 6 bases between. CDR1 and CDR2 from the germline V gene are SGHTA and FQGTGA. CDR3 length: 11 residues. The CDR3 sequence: CASSRGDTQYF. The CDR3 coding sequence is TGTGCCAGCAGCCGCGGGGATACGCAGTATTTT.

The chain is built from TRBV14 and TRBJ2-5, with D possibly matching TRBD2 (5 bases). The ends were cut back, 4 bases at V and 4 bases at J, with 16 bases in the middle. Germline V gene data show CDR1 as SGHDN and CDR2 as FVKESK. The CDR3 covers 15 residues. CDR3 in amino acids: CASSLGGFLGETQYF. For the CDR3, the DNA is TGTGCCAGCAGCCTTGGAGGATTCTTGGGAGAGACCCAGTACTTC.

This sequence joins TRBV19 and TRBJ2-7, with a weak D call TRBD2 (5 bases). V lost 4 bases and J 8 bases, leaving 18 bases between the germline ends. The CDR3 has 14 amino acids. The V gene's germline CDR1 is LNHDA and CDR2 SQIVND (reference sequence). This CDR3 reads CASSTPGPSGKQYF. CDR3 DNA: TGTGCCAGTAGTACCCCTGGGCCCTCGGGGAAGCAGTACTTC.

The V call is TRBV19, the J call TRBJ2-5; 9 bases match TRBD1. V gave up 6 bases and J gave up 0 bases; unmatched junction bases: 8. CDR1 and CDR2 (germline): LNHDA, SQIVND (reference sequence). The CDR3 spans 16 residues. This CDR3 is CASRRGTGRYQETQYF. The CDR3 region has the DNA TGTGCCAGTAGAAGGGGGACAGGGCGGTACCAAGAGACCCAGTACTTC.

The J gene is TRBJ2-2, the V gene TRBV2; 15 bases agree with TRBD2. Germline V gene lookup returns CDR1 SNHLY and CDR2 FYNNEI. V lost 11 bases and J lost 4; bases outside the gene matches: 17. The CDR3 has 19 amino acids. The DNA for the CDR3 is TGTGCCGGGAAAATTTCGGGACTAGCGGGAGGCCGGGGCACCGGGGAGCTGTTTTTT. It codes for CAGKISGLAGGRGTGELFF.

DNA for the CDR3: TGTGCCAGCTCAAGAGACAGGGGGCTTCAGCCCCAGCATTTT. Protein: CASSRDRGLQPQHF. The chain combines TRBV18 with TRBJ1-5, with 10 bases lining up with TRBD1. The CDR3 loop spans 14 amino acids. Germline values: CDR1 KGHSH, CDR2 LQKENI. J lost 6 bases, V lost 5 bases, and 4 bases had no gene match.

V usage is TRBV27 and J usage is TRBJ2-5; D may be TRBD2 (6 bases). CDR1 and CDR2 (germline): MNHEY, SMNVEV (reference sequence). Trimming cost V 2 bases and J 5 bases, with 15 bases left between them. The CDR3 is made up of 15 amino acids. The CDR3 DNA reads TGTGCCAGCAGTTTAAACCCAGCGGGTGGGGAGACCCAGTACTTC. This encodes CASSLNPAGGETQYF.

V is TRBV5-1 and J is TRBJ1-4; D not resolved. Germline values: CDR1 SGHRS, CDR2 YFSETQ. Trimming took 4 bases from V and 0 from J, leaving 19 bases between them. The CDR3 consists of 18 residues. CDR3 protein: CASSLPTGRHATNEKLFF. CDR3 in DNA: TGCGCCAGCAGCCTCCCCACGGGTCGCCATGCAACTAATGAAAAACTGTTTTTT.

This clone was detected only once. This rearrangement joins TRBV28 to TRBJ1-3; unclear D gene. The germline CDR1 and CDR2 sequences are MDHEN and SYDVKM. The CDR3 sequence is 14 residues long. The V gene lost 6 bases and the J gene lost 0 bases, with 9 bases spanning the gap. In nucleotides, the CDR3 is TGTGCCAGCAGGAGGATACTCTCTGGAAACACCATATATTTT. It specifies CASRRILSGNTIYF. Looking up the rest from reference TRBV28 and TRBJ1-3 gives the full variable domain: DVKVTQSSRYLVKRTGEKVFLECVQDMDHENMFWYRQDPGLGLRLIYFSYDVKMKEKGDIPEGYSVSREKKERFSLILESASTNQTSMYLCASRRILSGNTIYFGEGSWLTVV.

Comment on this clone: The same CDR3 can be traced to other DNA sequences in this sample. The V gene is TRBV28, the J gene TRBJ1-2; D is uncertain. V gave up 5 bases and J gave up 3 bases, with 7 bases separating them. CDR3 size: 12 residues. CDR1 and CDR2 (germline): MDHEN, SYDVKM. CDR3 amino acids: CASSPGYYGYTF. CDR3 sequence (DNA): TGTGCCAGCAGTCCCGGATACTATGGCTACACCTTC.